This TCR beta chain derives from a study of T cells in Graves' hyperthyroidism and ophthalmopathy. General study results and limits: Researchers found most expanded thyroid clonotypes above 0.001 in blood as well.

This clonotype turned up a few times. No antigen is known for it. RNA transcripts were the template for amplifying TCR beta CDR3 regions. The study used the HTBI primer set for a first-round RT-PCR of the TCR CDR3. TCRdb reprocessed the multiplex PCR reads via MiXCR and lists one record per CDR3 protein. The sample has 330,000 or so distinct CDR3 sequences, around a fifth seen once. The ends were cut back, 3 bases at V and 0 bases at J, with 9 bases in the middle. The germline gives CDR1 SEHNR, CDR2 FQNEAQ (reference sequence). The CDR3 is 14 amino acids. The sequence was collected from a man aged 45-65 years with Graves' ophthalmopathy. The sequencing sample was made of blood. The rearrangement uses TRBV7-9 and TRBJ2-7; D possibly corresponds to TRBD1 (6 bases). CDR3 nucleotides: TGTGCCAGCAGCTTTACGACAGGCTCCTACGAGCAGTACTTC. Its protein is CASSFTTGSYEQYF.